This T cell receptor beta chain was sequenced in a study of blood T cell repertoires in COVID-19. The CDR3 has 15 residues. J gave up 7 bases and V 2 bases, and 10 bases lay outside the gene matches. The germline V gene encodes CDR1 MDHEN and CDR2 SYDVKM. Sequencing used immunoSEQ multiplex PCR; TCRdb keeps in-frame clones, though not all of them. The sample consists of 90,000 to 120,000 clones, approximately 90% of them appearing once. The receptor comes from a man aged 50 to 59 with active or convalescent COVID-19. The J gene is TRBJ2-7, the V gene TRBV28; 8 positions match TRBD1. Specimen: peripheral blood. CDR3 nucleotide sequence: TGTGCCAGCAGTTTAGACCAGGGGGCGTTCAATGAGCAGTACTTC. Its protein product is CASSLDQGAFNEQYF.